The rows below give T cell receptor beta chains drawn from one sample of a study of blood T cell repertoires in COVID-19. Generated by immunoSEQ multiplex PCR, the TCRdb table keeps only in-frame clones and is missing some. Altogether some 150,000 clones are present, approximately 87% being singletons, with the ten largest covering about 4.4%. The specimen was PBMCs or T cells enriched from blood (not recorded which). Receptors originate from a woman in her 50s who had recovered from COVID-19. The CDR3 runs from the conserved cysteine through the conserved F or W. A D gene is named only where the DNA matches it firmly. Only some rows state a clone size, as once, few, many or a class for expanded clones.

j_gene,abundance,len,v_gene,d_gene,CDR3aa,CDR3nt
TRBJ1-6,few,14,TRBV5-4,NA,CASSLWGGDSPLHF,TGTGCCAGCAGCTTGTGGGGCGGGGATTCACCCCTCCACTTT
TRBJ1-5,NA,17,TRBV27,TRBD1,CASSMSGTGRPRQPQHF,TGTGCCAGCAGTATGTCCGGGACAGGGAGGCCGCGTCAGCCCCAGCATTTT
TRBJ1-3,NA,17,TRBV30,NA,CAWSRQGLPFSGNTIYF,TGTGCCTGGAGTAGGCAGGGTCTCCCCTTTTCTGGAAACACCATATATTTT
TRBJ1-2,NA,14,TRBV5-1,TRBD1,CASSLGDRASGYTF,TGCGCCAGCAGCTTGGGGGACAGGGCGAGTGGCTACACCTTC
TRBJ2-3,NA,16,TRBV6-6,TRBD2,CASSYGLAGVPDTQYF,TGTGCCAGCAGTTATGGACTAGCGGGAGTACCAGATACGCAGTATTTT
TRBJ1-2,few,14,TRBV28,TRBD1,CASSIYRGNYGYTF,TGTGCCAGCAGTATCTACAGGGGGAACTATGGCTACACCTTC
TRBJ1-1,NA,14,TRBV7-2,TRBD1,CASSFTGADTEAFF,TGTGCCAGCAGCTTTACAGGGGCTGACACTGAAGCTTTCTTT
TRBJ1-2,NA,15,TRBV28,TRBD1,CASSFTDRGLYGYTF,TGTGCCAGCAGTTTTACCGACAGGGGGCTTTATGGCTACACCTTC
TRBJ1-1,NA,17,TRBV4-1,NA,CASSQEWGRTWNTEAFF,TGCGCCAGCAGCCAAGAGTGGGGCAGGACGTGGAACACTGAAGCTTTCTTT
TRBJ2-1,NA,15,TRBV19,TRBD2,CASTWGSGRGTEQFF,TGTGCCAGTACCTGGGGTAGCGGGAGGGGAACTGAGCAGTTCTTC
TRBJ2-2,NA,15,TRBV30,NA,CAWGNGLFNTGELFF,TGTGCCTGGGGTAACGGACTATTCAACACCGGGGAGCTGTTTTTT
TRBJ1-1,NA,15,TRBV7-3,NA,CASSVNGGRDTEAFF,TGTGCCAGCAGCGTAAACGGGGGTAGGGACACTGAAGCTTTCTTT
TRBJ1-6,NA,15,TRBV27,NA,CASSFGGMYNSPLHF,TGTGCCAGCAGTTTCGGGGGAATGTATAATTCACCCCTCCACTTT
TRBJ1-2,NA,15,TRBV7-8,TRBD1,CASSRGQAVGYGYTF,TGTGCCAGCAGCCGCGGACAGGCGGTGGGCTATGGCTACACCTTC
TRBJ1-1,NA,11,TRBV30,NA,CAWSAGSGSCF,TGTGCCTGGAGTGCGGGGTCGGGGTCGTGCTTT
TRBJ2-3,NA,16,TRBV7-9,TRBD2,CASSPISGGAPDTQYF,TGTGCCAGCAGCCCAATTAGCGGGGGGGCTCCAGATACGCAGTATTTT
TRBJ1-2,NA,18,TRBV7-9,NA,CASSLGAGRTGTNYGYTF,TGTGCCAGCAGCTTGGGGGCAGGCCGAACGGGGACTAACTATGGCTACACCTTC
TRBJ1-4,NA,16,TRBV4-3,NA,CASSQGSGQGGEKLFF,TGCGCCAGCAGCCAAGGCTCTGGGCAGGGAGGGGAAAAACTGTTTTTT
TRBJ2-2,NA,11,TRBV5-4,NA,CASSPGGELFF,TGTGCCAGCAGCCCGGGCGGGGAGCTGTTTTTT
TRBJ1-2,NA,14,TRBV2,NA,CASRQQGANYGYTF,TGTGCCAGCAGGCAACAGGGAGCTAACTATGGCTACACCTTC
TRBJ1-5,NA,15,TRBV25-1,TRBD1,CASSESGDRGQPQHF,TGTGCCAGCAGTGAATCGGGGGACAGGGGACAGCCCCAGCATTTT
TRBJ2-1,NA,21,TRBV5-1,TRBD1,CASSLAGGGQGSPKPYNEQFF,TGCGCCAGCAGCTTGGCCGGTGGTGGACAGGGGTCCCCAAAGCCTTACAATGAGCAGTTCTTC
TRBJ1-6,NA,14,TRBV6-5,TRBD1,CASRVTGGRSPLHF,TGTGCCAGCAGAGTTACAGGGGGCAGGTCACCCCTCCACTTT
TRBJ1-6,NA,17,TRBV28,TRBD1,CASSLDRGDAYNSPLHF,TGTGCCAGCAGTTTGGACAGGGGAGATGCCTATAATTCACCCCTCCACTTT
TRBJ2-5,NA,14,TRBV9,NA,CASSGALDQETQYF,TGTGCCAGCAGCGGTGCGTTAGATCAAGAGACCCAGTACTTC
TRBJ1-1,NA,15,TRBV28,TRBD1,CASSLLTDRGTEAFF,TGTGCCAGCAGTTTGCTTACCGACAGGGGAACTGAAGCTTTCTTT
TRBJ1-1,few,13,TRBV5-1,NA,CATSLQGNTEAFF,TGCGCCACCTCTCTACAGGGGAACACTGAAGCTTTCTTT
TRBJ1-2,once,14,TRBV19,NA,CASSIDPGVSGYTF,TGTGCCAGTAGTATAGATCCAGGGGTGTCCGGCTACACCTTC
TRBJ2-5,NA,14,TRBV6-5,TRBD1,CASSPGQNQETQYF,TGTGCCAGCAGTCCGGGACAGAACCAAGAGACCCAGTACTTC
TRBJ2-3,NA,16,TRBV18,TRBD1,CASSPRGQGGTDTQYF,TGTGCCAGCTCACCAAGGGGGCAGGGTGGCACAGATACGCAGTATTTT
TRBJ2-3,NA,18,TRBV10-3,TRBD1,CAISEGGSRGPQTDTQYF,TGTGCCATCAGTGAAGGGGGTTCCAGGGGGCCGCAAACAGATACGCAGTATTTT
TRBJ1-1,NA,15,TRBV7-2,NA,CASSLVSGANTEAFF,TGTGCCAGCAGCTTAGTCTCAGGGGCAAACACTGAAGCTTTCTTT
TRBJ1-6,NA,14,TRBV19,NA,CASTSGRGSSPLHF,TGTGCCAGTACCTCGGGGAGGGGGTCTTCACCCCTCCACTTT
TRBJ2-1,NA,13,TRBV5-1,NA,CASSLQGFNEQFF,TGCGCCAGCAGCCTACAGGGTTTCAATGAGCAGTTCTTC
TRBJ1-1,once,13,TRBV10-3,NA,CAIAGDQNTEAFF,TGTGCCATCGCAGGCGATCAGAACACTGAAGCTTTCTTT
TRBJ2-1,NA,13,TRBV30,TRBD2,CAWAEGLDNEQFF,TGTGCCTGGGCGGAGGGACTAGACAATGAGCAGTTCTTC
TRBJ2-1,NA,13,TRBV10-3,TRBD2,CATEVSGRAEQFF,TGTGCCACCGAGGTTAGCGGGAGGGCCGAGCAGTTCTTC